A selection of T cell receptor beta chains follows, all from one sample in a study of cytomegalovirus exposure and HLA in healthy donors. Generated by immunoSEQ multiplex PCR, the TCRdb table keeps only in-frame clones and is missing some. The sample lists under 200,000 clones; around 67% were seen once. Material: PBMCs. These receptors came from a woman between 18 and 30 years old in good health and CMV-seropositive. CDR3s include the opening cysteine and the closing phenylalanine or tryptophan. D genes are given only for firm matches. Size is omitted from some rows. Given values are once, few, many or a class for expanded clones.

d_call	v_call	cdr3_length	clone_size	j_call	cdr3_nt	cdr3_aa
TRBD2	TRBV25-1	13	-	TRBJ2-7	TGTGCCAGCAGCGAAACTAGCGTCTACGAGCAGTACTTC	CASSETSVYEQYF
-	TRBV15	14	-	TRBJ2-7	TGTGCCACCAGCAGAGATAGTGAAGGGGGCGAGCAGTACTTC	CATSRDSEGGEQYF
TRBD2	TRBV7-9	14	-	TRBJ2-1	TGTGCCAGCAGAGGGGACTACTATTACAATGAGCAGTTCTTC	CASRGDYYYNEQFF
-	TRBV13	12	-	TRBJ2-3	TGTGCCAGCCGGAGCGTCGTAGATACGCAGTATTTT	CASRSVVDTQYF
TRBD1	TRBV6-5	14	once	TRBJ1-2	TGTGCCAGCAGTTACTACGGGACAGAATATGGCTACACCTTC	CASSYYGTEYGYTF
TRBD1	TRBV7-8	16	-	TRBJ2-1	TGTGCCAGCAGCGGGGGTCCGGGACAGCTAGGTAATGAGCAGTTCTTC	CASSGGPGQLGNEQFF
TRBD1	TRBV19	14	-	TRBJ1-2	TGTGCCAGTTTGGATCGACAGGGCAGCTATGGCTACACCTTC	CASLDRQGSYGYTF
-	TRBV7-8	15	-	TRBJ1-2	TGTGCCAGCAGCCTACAAACGAGGTACCTATCTGGCTACACCTTC	CASSLQTRYLSGYTF
-	TRBV27	14	-	TRBJ1-2	TGTGCCAGCAGTTTGACAGGCTTTAACTATGGCTACACCTTC	CASSLTGFNYGYTF
TRBD1	TRBV28	15	-	TRBJ1-5	TGTGCCAGCAGAGGGGAGGACAGGACCAATCAGCCCCAGCATTTT	CASRGEDRTNQPQHF
-	TRBV5-4	13	-	TRBJ1-1	TGTGCCAGCAGGGGAGGATTTAACACTGAAGCTTTCTTT	CASRGGFNTEAFF
-	TRBV5-1	13	few	TRBJ1-1	TGCGCCAGCAGCTTGGGGGGGGGCACTGAAGCTTTCTTT	CASSLGGGTEAFF
TRBD1	TRBV2	12	-	TRBJ1-6	TGTGCCAGCGGGACAGGGAATTCACCCCTCCACTTT	CASGTGNSPLHF
TRBD1	TRBV30	14	-	TRBJ2-1	TGTGCCTGTAAAGGGGACAGGGCTATAAATGAGCAGTTCTTC	CACKGDRAINEQFF
-	TRBV6-4	15	-	TRBJ1-1	TGTGCCAGCAGCGACTCCGGGAAGGCGAAAACTGAAGCTTTCTTT	CASSDSGKAKTEAFF
-	TRBV7-9	11	few	TRBJ2-1	TGTGCCAGCAGCCAAGAGGTGGAGCAGTTCTTC	CASSQEVEQFF
TRBD2	TRBV10-3	17	-	TRBJ2-7	TGTGCCATCAGTGAGACTGTGGGACTAGCGGTCTCCTACGAGCAGTACTTC	CAISETVGLAVSYEQYF
-	TRBV28	11	-	TRBJ2-1	TGTGCCAGTTACCGTTCCGGTGAGCAGTTCTTC	CASYRSGEQFF
-	TRBV15	11	-	TRBJ2-1	TGTGCCATCGGACAGTACAATGAGCAGTTCTTC	CAIGQYNEQFF
TRBD2	TRBV28	14	-	TRBJ2-7	TGTGCCAGCGGATTAGCGGGAGCCTTCTACGAGCAGTACTTC	CASGLAGAFYEQYF
-	TRBV4-1	12	-	TRBJ1-1	TGCGCCAGCAGCGAAACTTCAGGCCGTGCTTTCTTT	CASSETSGRAFF